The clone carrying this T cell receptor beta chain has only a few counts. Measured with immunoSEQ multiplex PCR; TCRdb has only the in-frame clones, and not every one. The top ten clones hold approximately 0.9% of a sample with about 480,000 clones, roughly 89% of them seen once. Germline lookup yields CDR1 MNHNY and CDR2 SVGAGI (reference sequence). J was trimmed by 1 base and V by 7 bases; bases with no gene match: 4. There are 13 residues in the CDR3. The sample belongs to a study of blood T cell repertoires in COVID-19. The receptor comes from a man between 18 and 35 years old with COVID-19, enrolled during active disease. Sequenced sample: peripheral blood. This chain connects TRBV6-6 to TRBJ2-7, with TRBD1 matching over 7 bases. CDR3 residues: CASTGTDSYEQYF. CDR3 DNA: TGTGCCAGCACCGGGACAGATTCCTACGAGCAGTACTTC.